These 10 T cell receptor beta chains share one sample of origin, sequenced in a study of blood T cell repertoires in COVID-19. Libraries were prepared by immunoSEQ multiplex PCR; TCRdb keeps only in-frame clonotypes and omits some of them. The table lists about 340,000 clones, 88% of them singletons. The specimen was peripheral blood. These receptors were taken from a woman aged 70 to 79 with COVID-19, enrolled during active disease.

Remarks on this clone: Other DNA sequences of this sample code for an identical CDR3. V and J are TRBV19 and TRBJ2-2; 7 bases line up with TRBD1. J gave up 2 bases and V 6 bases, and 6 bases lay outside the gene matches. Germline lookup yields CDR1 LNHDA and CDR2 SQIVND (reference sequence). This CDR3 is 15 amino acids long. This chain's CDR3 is CASRPGQTNTGELFF. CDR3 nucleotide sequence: TGTGCCAGTAGGCCGGGACAGACTAACACCGGGGAGCTGTTTTTT.

Written as DNA, the CDR3 is TGTGCCAGTGGAGTCTCCACGATGAATGAAAAACTGTTTTTT. It is translated as CASGVSTMNEKLFF. The rearrangement joins TRBV19 to TRBJ1-4; D gene ambiguous. V lost 8 bases and J lost 5, with 15 bases in between. Germline assignment: CDR1 LNHDA and CDR2 SQIVND (reference sequence). The CDR3 loop spans 14 amino acids. The full variable domain, with the rest looked up from reference TRBV19 and TRBJ1-4, is DGGITQSPKYLFRKEGQNVTLSCEQNLNHDAMYWYRQDPGQGLRLIYYSQIVNDFQKGDIAEGYSVSREKKESFPLTVTSAQKNPTAFYLCASGVSTMNEKLFFGSGTQLSVL.

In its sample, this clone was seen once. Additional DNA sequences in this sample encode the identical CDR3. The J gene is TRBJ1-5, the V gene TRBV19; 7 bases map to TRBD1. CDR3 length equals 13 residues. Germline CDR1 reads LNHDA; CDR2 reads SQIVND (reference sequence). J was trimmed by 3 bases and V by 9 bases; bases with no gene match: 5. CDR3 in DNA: TGTGCCAGCAGAGACAGGGACAATCAGCCCCAGCATTTT. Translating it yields CASRDRDNQPQHF.

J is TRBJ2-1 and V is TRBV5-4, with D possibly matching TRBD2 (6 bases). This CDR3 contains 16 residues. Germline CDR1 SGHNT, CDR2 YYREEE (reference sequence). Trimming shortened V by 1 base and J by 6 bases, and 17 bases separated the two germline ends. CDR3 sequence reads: CASSLSASAGPNEQFF. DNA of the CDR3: TGTGCCAGCAGCTTGTCGGCTAGCGCGGGACCCAATGAGCAGTTCTTC.

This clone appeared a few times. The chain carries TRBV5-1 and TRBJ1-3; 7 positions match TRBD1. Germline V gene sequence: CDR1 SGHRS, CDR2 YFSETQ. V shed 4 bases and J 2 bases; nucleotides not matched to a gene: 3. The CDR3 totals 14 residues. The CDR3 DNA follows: TGCGCCAGCAGCCTCGGGACAGCTGGAAACACCATATATTTT. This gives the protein CASSLGTAGNTIYF.

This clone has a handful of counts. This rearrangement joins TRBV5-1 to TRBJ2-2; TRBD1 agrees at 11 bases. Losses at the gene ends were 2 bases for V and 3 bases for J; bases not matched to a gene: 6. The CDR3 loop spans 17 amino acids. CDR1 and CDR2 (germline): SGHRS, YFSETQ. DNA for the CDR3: TGCGCCAGCAGCTTAACCGGGACAGGGGGGTACACCGGGGAGCTGTTTTTT. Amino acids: CASSLTGTGGYTGELFF.

The CDR3 loop reads CASSTGTGGLGYTF. The CDR3 region has the DNA TGTGCCAGCAGCACCGGGACAGGGGGACTTGGCTACACCTTC. The chain recombines TRBV5-5 with TRBJ1-2; 11 bases match TRBD1. Germline lookup yields CDR1 SGHKS and CDR2 YYEKEE (reference sequence). The CDR3 extends over 14 amino acids. With 4 bases clipped from V and 7 bases from J, the junction kept 6 bases outside the gene matches. Supplemented by reference TRBV5-5 and TRBJ1-2, the full variable domain reads DAGVTQSPTHLIKTRGQQVTLRCSPISGHKSVSWYQQVLGQGPQFIFQYYEKEERGRGNFPDRFSARQFPNYSSELNVNALLLGDSALYLCASSTGTGGLGYTFGSGTRLTVV.

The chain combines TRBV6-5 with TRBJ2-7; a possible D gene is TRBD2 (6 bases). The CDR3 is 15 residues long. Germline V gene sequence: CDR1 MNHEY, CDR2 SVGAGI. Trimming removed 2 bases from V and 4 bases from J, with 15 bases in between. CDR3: CASSYVRDLPYEQYF. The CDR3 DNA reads TGTGCCAGCAGTTACGTCAGGGACTTGCCTTACGAGCAGTACTTC.

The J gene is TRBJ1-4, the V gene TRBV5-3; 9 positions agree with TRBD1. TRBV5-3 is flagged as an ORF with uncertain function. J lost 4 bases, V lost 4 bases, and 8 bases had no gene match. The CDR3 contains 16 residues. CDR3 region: CARSQIQGAGNEKLFF. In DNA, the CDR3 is TGTGCCAGAAGCCAAATACAGGGGGCAGGTAATGAAAAACTGTTTTTT.

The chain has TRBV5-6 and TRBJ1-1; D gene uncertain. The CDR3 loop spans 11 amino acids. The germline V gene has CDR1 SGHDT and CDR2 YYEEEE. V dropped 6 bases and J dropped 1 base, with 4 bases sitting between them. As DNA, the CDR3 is TGTGCCAGCACGGGGAACACTGAAGCTTTCTTT. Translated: CASTGNTEAFF.